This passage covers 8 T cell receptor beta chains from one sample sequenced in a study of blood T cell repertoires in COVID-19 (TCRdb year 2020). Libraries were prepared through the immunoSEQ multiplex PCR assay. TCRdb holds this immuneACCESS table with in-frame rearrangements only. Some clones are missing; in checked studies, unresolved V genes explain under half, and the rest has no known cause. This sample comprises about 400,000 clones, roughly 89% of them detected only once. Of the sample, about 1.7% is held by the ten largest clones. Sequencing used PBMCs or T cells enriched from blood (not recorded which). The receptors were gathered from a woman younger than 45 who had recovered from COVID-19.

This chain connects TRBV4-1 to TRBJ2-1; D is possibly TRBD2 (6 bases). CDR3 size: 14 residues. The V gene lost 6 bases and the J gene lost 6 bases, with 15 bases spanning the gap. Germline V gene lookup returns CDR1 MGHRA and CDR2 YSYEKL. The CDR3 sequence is CASRGTRSVNEQFF. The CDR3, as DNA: TGCGCCAGCAGAGGGACTCGCTCGGTCAATGAGCAGTTCTTC.

This chain's CDR3 is CAWSDPLAGGQINEQFF. The CDR3 DNA reads TGTGCCTGGAGTGATCCTTTAGCGGGGGGACAGATTAATGAGCAGTTCTTC. The rearrangement joins TRBV30 to TRBJ2-1; TRBD2 matches at 10 bases. Germline lookup yields CDR1 GTSNPN and CDR2 SVGIG (reference sequence). This CDR3 region has 17 residues. V shed 1 base and J 7 bases; nucleotides not matched to a gene: 13.

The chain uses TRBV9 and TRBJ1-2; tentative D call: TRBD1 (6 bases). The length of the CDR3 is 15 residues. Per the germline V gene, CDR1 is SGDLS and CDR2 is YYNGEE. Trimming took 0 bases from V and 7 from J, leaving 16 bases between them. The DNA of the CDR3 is TGTGCCAGCAGCGTAGGCGGGGGGCTCGGCCGTGGCTACACCTTC. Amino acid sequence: CASSVGGGLGRGYTF.

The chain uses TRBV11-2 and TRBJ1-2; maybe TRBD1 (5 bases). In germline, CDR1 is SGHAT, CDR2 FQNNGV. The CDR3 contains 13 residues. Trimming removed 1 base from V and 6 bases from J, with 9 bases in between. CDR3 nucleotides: TGTGCCAGCAGCTTAGCTCAGGGTAATGGCTACACCTTC. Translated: CASSLAQGNGYTF.

This CDR3 is CASSLAGAYNEQFF. CDR3 bases: TGTGCCAGCAGTCTAGCGGGAGCCTACAATGAGCAGTTCTTC. The chain has TRBV7-9 and TRBJ2-1; 10 positions match TRBD2. Per germline, CDR1 SEHNR and CDR2 FQNEAQ (reference sequence). V shed 6 bases and J 2 bases; nucleotides not matched to a gene: 1. CDR3 length: 14 amino acids.

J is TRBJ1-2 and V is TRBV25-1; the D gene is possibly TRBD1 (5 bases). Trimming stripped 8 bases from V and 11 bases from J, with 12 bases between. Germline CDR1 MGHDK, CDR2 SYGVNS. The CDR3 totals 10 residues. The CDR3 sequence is CASSAEGYTF. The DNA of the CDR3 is TGTGCCAGCTCGGCGGAGGGGTACACCTTC.

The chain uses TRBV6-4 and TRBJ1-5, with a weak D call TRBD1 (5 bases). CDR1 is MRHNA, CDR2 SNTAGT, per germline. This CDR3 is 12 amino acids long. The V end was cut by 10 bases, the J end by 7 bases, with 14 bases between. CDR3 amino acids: CATQGKNQPQHF. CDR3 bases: TGTGCCACCCAGGGCAAGAACCAGCCCCAGCATTTT.

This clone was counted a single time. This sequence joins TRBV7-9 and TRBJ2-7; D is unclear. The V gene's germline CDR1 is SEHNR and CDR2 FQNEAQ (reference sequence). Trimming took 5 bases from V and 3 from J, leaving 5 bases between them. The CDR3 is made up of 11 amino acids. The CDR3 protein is CASSGSYEQYF. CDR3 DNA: TGTGCCAGCAGCGGCAGCTACGAGCAGTACTTC.